This T cell receptor (beta chain) stems from a study of blood T cell repertoires in COVID-19. The wider study: The samples span acute and convalescent COVID-19 from the United States, Italy and Spain. PBMCs, B-cell-depleted T cells, or T cells provided the cDNA or gDNA that made up the material.

TCRdb's copy holds only in-frame clones and misses some; the assay was immunoSEQ multiplex PCR. This sample has about 130,000 clones; around 85% occur once, and the top ten carry roughly 3%. V was clipped by 3 bases and J by 0 bases, with 15 bases between them. Germline values: CDR1 SGHDT, CDR2 YYEEEE. The CDR3 extends over 16 amino acids. The genes are TRBV5-6 and TRBJ1-1, with no clear D. The sample consisted of peripheral blood. This TCR derives from a woman of 80 years or more with acute or convalescent COVID-19. The CDR3 DNA reads as TGTGCCAGCAGCTGGTCGAGGGTACGAATGAACACTGAAGCTTTCTTT. Amino acid sequence: CASSWSRVRMNTEAFF.